A selection of T cell receptor beta chains follows, all from one sample in a study of blood T cell repertoires in COVID-19. Only in-frame clones appear in the TCRdb table, and some are missing; sequencing was by immunoSEQ multiplex PCR. The table shows approximately 250,000 clones, with approximately 80% occurring only once. Sample: peripheral blood. Receptors originate from a woman in her sixties or seventies with active or convalescent COVID-19. Each CDR3 is given with its conserved first and last residue. D genes are given only for firm matches. Part of the rows lack a size; the others show once, few, many or a class for expanded clones.

V,size,D,J,CDR3,DNA
TRBV5-1,.,TRBD1,TRBJ1-1,CASSLMGSTGVGSSGEAFF,TGCGCCAGCAGCTTGATGGGGTCGACAGGGGTCGGCAGTTCTGGTGAAGCTTTCTTT
TRBV11-2,.,.,TRBJ2-5,CASSLADRKETQYF,TGTGCCAGCAGCTTAGCCGACAGGAAAGAGACCCAGTACTTC
TRBV6-5,few,TRBD1,TRBJ1-2,CASTRTGGSYGYTF,TGTGCCAGCACCAGGACAGGGGGCAGCTATGGCTACACCTTC
TRBV7-7,.,.,TRBJ1-1,CASSPLGGENTEAFF,TGTGCTAGCAGTCCTCTGGGGGGAGAGAACACTGAAGCTTTCTTT
TRBV2,.,.,TRBJ1-6,CASRRESSYNSPLHF,TGTGCCAGCAGGAGGGAGAGCTCCTATAATTCACCCCTCCACTTT
TRBV19,.,TRBD1,TRBJ1-2,CASSIAAGGHYGYTF,TGTGCCAGTAGTATTGCCGCAGGGGGCCACTATGGCTACACCTTC
TRBV19,.,.,TRBJ1-5,CASSANSYSNQPQHF,TGTGCCAGTAGTGCCAATAGCTATAGCAATCAGCCCCAGCATTTT
TRBV10-3,.,.,TRBJ2-1,CAISAPSEFGEQFF,TGTGCCATCAGTGCCCCTAGCGAGTTCGGTGAGCAGTTCTTC
TRBV3-1/TRBV3-2,.,.,TRBJ2-3,CASSQDPKPTDTQYF,TGTGCCAGCAGCCAAGATCCGAAGCCCACAGATACGCAGTATTTT
TRBV6-1,.,TRBD2,TRBJ2-2,CASSEHQRGLAKGNTGELFF,TGTGCCAGCAGTGAACATCAAAGGGGACTAGCAAAAGGGAACACCGGGGAGCTGTTTTTT
TRBV28,.,TRBD1,TRBJ1-1,CASSSGDRVGFNTEAFF,TGTGCCAGCAGTTCTGGCGACAGGGTCGGTTTTAACACTGAAGCTTTCTTT
TRBV7-2,.,.,TRBJ2-3,CASSLVGGGTDTQYF,TGTGCCAGCAGCTTAGTGGGCGGGGGCACAGATACGCAGTATTTT
TRBV29-1,.,TRBD1,TRBJ2-5,CSVGKGQAGGETQYF,TGCAGCGTGGGGAAGGGACAGGCCGGGGGAGAGACCCAGTACTTC
TRBV2,.,TRBD2,TRBJ2-5,CASSEKSGGAETQYF,TGTGCCAGCAGTGAAAAATCGGGGGGGGCGGAGACCCAGTACTTC
TRBV5-1,.,TRBD2,TRBJ2-1,CASSLAPSGAQNEQFF,TGCGCCAGCAGCTTGGCGCCTAGCGGAGCCCAAAATGAGCAGTTCTTC
TRBV29-1,once,.,TRBJ2-3,CSVALQWSTDTQYF,TGCAGCGTTGCGCTCCAGTGGAGCACAGATACGCAGTATTTT
TRBV7-8,.,TRBD2,TRBJ2-1,CASSLEFASGHYNEQFF,TGTGCCAGCAGCTTAGAATTCGCTAGCGGCCACTACAATGAGCAGTTCTTC
TRBV25-1,.,TRBD1,TRBJ1-2,CASSEPGQGDYGYTF,TGTGCCAGCAGTGAACCGGGACAGGGAGACTATGGCTACACCTTC
TRBV9,.,.,TRBJ2-2,CASSVVPGENTGELFF,TGTGCCAGCAGCGTAGTTCCAGGGGAGAACACCGGGGAGCTGTTTTTT
TRBV2,.,TRBD1,TRBJ1-1,CASSEDQGAGTEAFF,TGTGCCAGCAGTGAAGACCAGGGGGCCGGCACTGAAGCTTTCTTT
TRBV24-1,once,.,TRBJ2-7,CATSDFGQFYEQYF,TGTGCCACCAGTGATTTTGGCCAGTTCTACGAGCAGTACTTC
TRBV9,.,.,TRBJ2-6,CASSGYSGSGANVLTF,TGTGCCAGCAGCGGCTATTCAGGGTCTGGGGCCAACGTCCTGACTTTC
TRBV9,.,TRBD2,TRBJ2-5,CASSVLSGGPMETQYF,TGTGCCAGCAGCGTCTTGAGCGGGGGGCCAATGGAGACCCAGTACTTC
TRBV2,few,TRBD2,TRBJ2-7,CASTPEAGYSYEQYF,TGTGCCAGCACCCCTGAAGCGGGGTACTCCTACGAGCAGTACTTC
TRBV6-5,.,TRBD1,TRBJ1-2,CATIDRVTMRVYTF,TGTGCCACCATAGACAGGGTGACAATGAGAGTCTACACCTTC
TRBV4-2,.,TRBD1,TRBJ1-4,CASSQDRDRGLEKLFF,TGTGCCAGCAGCCAAGATCGCGACAGGGGGCTTGAAAAACTGTTTTTT
TRBV29-1,.,TRBD2,TRBJ2-1,CSVVGGRANEQFF,TGCAGCGTTGTGGGCGGGAGGGCCAATGAGCAGTTCTTC
TRBV7-9,.,.,TRBJ1-2,CASSSRVNYGYTF,TGTGCCAGCAGCTCCAGGGTTAACTATGGCTACACCTTC
TRBV30,.,.,TRBJ1-4,CAWAKTETNEKLFF,TGTGCCTGGGCCAAGACAGAAACTAATGAAAAACTGTTTTTT
TRBV6-5,.,.,TRBJ1-2,CASRGLYGYTF,TGTGCCAGCCGGGGACTCTATGGCTACACCTTC
TRBV24-1,once,TRBD2,TRBJ2-3,CATSGLAGGRGVTDTQYF,TGTGCCACCAGTGGACTAGCGGGAGGAAGAGGGGTCACAGATACGCAGTATTTT
TRBV15,.,TRBD2,TRBJ2-5,CATSRDLLAGGPEETQYF,TGTGCCACCAGCAGAGATTTACTAGCGGGAGGGCCGGAGGAGACCCAGTACTTC
TRBV7-8,few,.,TRBJ1-6,CASSLEGQNSPLHF,TGTGCCAGCAGCTTAGAGGGACAAAATTCACCCCTCCACTTT
TRBV4-1,.,.,TRBJ2-2,CASSQPTGLLKELFF,TGCGCCAGCAGCCAACCTACAGGGCTGCTCAAAGAGCTGTTTTTT
TRBV6-5,.,TRBD1,TRBJ1-4,CASSRQGLGEKLFF,TGTGCCAGCAGTAGACAGGGTCTAGGTGAAAAACTGTTTTTT
TRBV4-1,few,TRBD2,TRBJ2-7,CASSQTSGRAAEQYF,TGCGCCAGCAGCCAAACGAGCGGGAGGGCCGCCGAGCAGTACTTC
TRBV6-5,.,.,TRBJ1-1,CASYGGRFGAPEAFF,TGTGCCAGCTACGGGGGGCGCTTCGGGGCACCTGAAGCTTTCTTT
TRBV3-1/TRBV3-2,.,.,TRBJ1-1,CASSPSPGEGTEAFF,TGTGCCAGCAGCCCCTCCCCCGGGGAAGGCACTGAAGCTTTCTTT
TRBV19,.,.,TRBJ1-1,CASSTTGMNTEAFF,TGTGCCAGTAGTACTACAGGAATGAACACTGAAGCTTTCTTT
TRBV24-1,.,TRBD2,TRBJ2-2,CAASGPLAGLGAGELFF,TGTGCCGCCAGTGGGCCACTAGCGGGGCTTGGGGCCGGGGAGCTGTTTTTT
TRBV5-6,.,.,TRBJ1-6,CASSQGFGNSPLHF,TGTGCCAGCAGCCAGGGGTTCGGGAATTCACCCCTCCACTTT